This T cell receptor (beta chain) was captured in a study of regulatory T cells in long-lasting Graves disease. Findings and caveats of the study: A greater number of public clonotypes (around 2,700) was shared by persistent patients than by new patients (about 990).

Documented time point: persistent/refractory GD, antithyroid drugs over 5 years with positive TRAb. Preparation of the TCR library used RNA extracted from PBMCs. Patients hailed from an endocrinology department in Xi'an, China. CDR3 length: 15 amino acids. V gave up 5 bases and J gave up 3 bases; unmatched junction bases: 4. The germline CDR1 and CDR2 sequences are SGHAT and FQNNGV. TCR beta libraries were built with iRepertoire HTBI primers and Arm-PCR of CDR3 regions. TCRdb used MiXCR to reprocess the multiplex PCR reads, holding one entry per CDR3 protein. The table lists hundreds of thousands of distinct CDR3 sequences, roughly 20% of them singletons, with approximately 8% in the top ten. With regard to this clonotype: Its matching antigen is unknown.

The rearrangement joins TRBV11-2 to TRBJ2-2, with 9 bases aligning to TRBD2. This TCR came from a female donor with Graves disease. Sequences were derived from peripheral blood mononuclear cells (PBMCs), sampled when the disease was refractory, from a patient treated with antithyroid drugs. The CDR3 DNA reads TGTGCCAGCAGCGACGGACTAGCGTACACCGGGGAGCTGTTTTTT. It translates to CASSDGLAYTGELFF.